Below, 11 T cell receptor beta chains from the same sample are listed, as sequenced in a study of CXCR3-negative and CXCR3-positive naive CD8 T cells. Antigens for these TCRs are unknown. The TRB libraries of cDNA were built by UMI-labeled 5' RACE. For each CDR3 protein, TCRdb gives one entry from its re-call of the 5' RACE reads, without DNA. Here the sample table reports some 140,000 distinct CDR3 sequences. Study results and limitations: In CXCR3-positive naive cells, the TRB CDR3s were more hydrophobic than in CXCR3-negative naive cells.

The sample was naive CXCR3+ CD8+ T cells from blood. Regarding subset: CD45RO-CCR7+CD27+CD95- naive CD8+ T cells expressing CXCR3 (TNR3+). The receptors derive from a human donor in good health. Some clones in this sample may be carry-over from other donors' samples.

The V call is TRBV27, the J call TRBJ2-1; without DNA, the TCRdb call of TRBD2 cannot be checked. This CDR3 contains 15 residues. The germline V gene has CDR1 MNHEY and CDR2 SMNVEV (reference sequence). This CDR3 is CASRKGGLGYNEQFF.

The rearrangement links TRBV5-1 to TRBJ2-5; without DNA, the TCRdb call of TRBD2 cannot be checked. The CDR3 spans 15 residues. Per germline, CDR1 SGHRS and CDR2 YFSETQ. The CDR3 reads CASSEERGGLETQYF.

This chain links TRBV27 with TRBJ1-1. Germline V gene data show CDR1 as MNHEY and CDR2 as SMNVEV (reference sequence). The CDR3 loop spans 14 amino acids. CDR3: CASMAAYLNTEAFF.

The rearrangement links TRBV9 to TRBJ1-1. Germline lookup yields CDR1 SGDLS and CDR2 YYNGEE. The CDR3 length is 13 residues. This CDR3 is CASSDLGNTEAFF.

This chain joins TRBV29-1 and TRBJ1-1; TCRdb's assignment of TRBD1 cannot be checked, as there is no DNA. The CDR3 runs 14 residues. Per the germline V gene, CDR1 is SQVTM and CDR2 is ANQGSEA. The CDR3 spells CSVVSGVGISEAFF.

J is TRBJ2-5 and V is TRBV14; TCRdb proposes TRBD1, but this gene call is untestable without DNA. The CDR3 is 16 amino acids. CDR1 is SGHDN, CDR2 FVKESK, per germline. The CDR3 sequence: CASSLFGTGGEETQYF.

The chain uses TRBV2 and TRBJ1-5; no DNA is available, so the TRBD1 call from TCRdb remains unchecked. This CDR3 contains 14 residues. Per germline, CDR1 SNHLY and CDR2 FYNNEI. Here the CDR3 reads CATKRDSLDQPQHF.

J is TRBJ2-1 and V is TRBV7-9; TCRdb's D gene call, TRBD2, goes unchecked for lack of DNA. In germline, CDR1 is SEHNR, CDR2 FQNEAQ (reference sequence). This CDR3 has 15 residues. The CDR3 here is CASSELAERYNEQFF.

The J gene is TRBJ2-3, the V gene TRBV18; TCRdb's assignment of TRBD2 cannot be checked, as there is no DNA. Looked up from germline, CDR1 is KGHSH and CDR2 is LQKENI. The CDR3 consists of 16 residues. CDR3: CASSPRRSGTADTQYF.

This chain links TRBV4-1 with TRBJ2-7; the TCRdb D gene call, TRBD1, has no DNA to confirm it. The CDR3 is 14 residues long. Germline lookup yields CDR1 MGHRA and CDR2 YSYEKL. CDR3 sequence reads: CASSQDPGAYEQYF.

This chain links TRBV7-2 with TRBJ1-5; the D call of TRBD1 rests on TCRdb alone, since no DNA is present to check it. Looked up from germline, CDR1 is SGHTA and CDR2 is FQGNSA. CDR3 length equals 18 residues. This CDR3 reads CASSPDPGLTYSNQPQHF.